This note documents a single T cell receptor (beta chain) sequence. Its antigen is unknown. There are 12 residues in the CDR3. V dropped 11 bases and J dropped 6; count of bases not matched to a gene: 8. CDR1 SNHLY and CDR2 FYNNEI come from the germline V gene. This sample is part of a study of cytomegalovirus exposure and HLA in healthy donors. Across the whole study: Among the roughly 400 genotyped donors, 70% to 85% were placed in the Caucasian-associated ancestry cluster.

The primer mix had 60 Vbeta and 13 Jbeta primers. Only in-frame clones appear in the TCRdb table, and some are missing; sequencing was by immunoSEQ multiplex PCR. The sample carries under 200,000 clones, less than 90% recorded once. Study results and limitations: Reported performance of the classifier showed diagnosis of cytomegalovirus status with high specificity and sensitivity.

The study sampled nominally healthy donors, though unrecorded immune exposures were likely. Sequenced material: PBMCs. This clonotype originated in a woman between 18 and 29 years old in good health and CMV-seronegative. The chain joins TRBV2 to TRBJ1-2, with 8 bases that match TRBD1. In DNA form, the CDR3 reads TGTGCCTGTTCGACAGGGGTCCATGGCTACACCTTC. Encoded protein: CACSTGVHGYTF.